What follows is one TCR beta chain and its context. Its antigen remains unknown. A multiplex PCR was run with 60 Vbeta primers and 13 Jbeta primers. Here immunoSEQ multiplex PCR was the method, and the copy in TCRdb shows in-frame clones only, minus some. The sample has around 30,000 clones, less than 70% seen once. These data are taken from a study of cytomegalovirus exposure and HLA in healthy donors. Study outcomes and limitations: According to the study, around 150 TCR beta chains were cytomegalovirus-associated.

Sequenced input: PBMCs. This receptor was taken from a man aged 45-65 years in good health and CMV-seropositive.

CDR3 coding DNA: TGTGCCAGCAGTAATAGTTGGTCCGGGGCCAACGTCCTGACTTTC. Its translation: CASSNSWSGANVLTF. V gene TRBV5-4 combines with J gene TRBJ2-6; D is unclear. Trimming pared 5 bases from V and 4 bases from J, leaving 13 bases between. This CDR3 has 15 residues. CDR1 is SGHNT, CDR2 YYREEE, per germline (reference sequence).